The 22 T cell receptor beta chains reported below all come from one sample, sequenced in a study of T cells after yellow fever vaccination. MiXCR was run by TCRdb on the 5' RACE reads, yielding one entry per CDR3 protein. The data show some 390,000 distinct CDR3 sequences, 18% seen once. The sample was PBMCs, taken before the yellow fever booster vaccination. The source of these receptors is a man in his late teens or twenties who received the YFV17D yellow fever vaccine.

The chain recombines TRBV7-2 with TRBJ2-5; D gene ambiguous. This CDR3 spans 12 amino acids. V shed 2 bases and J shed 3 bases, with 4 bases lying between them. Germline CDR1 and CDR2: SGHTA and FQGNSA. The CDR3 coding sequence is TGTGCCAGCAGCTTACTGGAAGAGACCCAGTACTTC. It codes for CASSLLEETQYF.

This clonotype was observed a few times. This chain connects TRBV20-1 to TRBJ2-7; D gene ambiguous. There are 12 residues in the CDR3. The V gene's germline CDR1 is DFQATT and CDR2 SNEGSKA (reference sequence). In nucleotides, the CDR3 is TGCTGCTACGTAGGAATCTCCTACGAGCAGTACGTC. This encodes CCYVGISYEQYV.

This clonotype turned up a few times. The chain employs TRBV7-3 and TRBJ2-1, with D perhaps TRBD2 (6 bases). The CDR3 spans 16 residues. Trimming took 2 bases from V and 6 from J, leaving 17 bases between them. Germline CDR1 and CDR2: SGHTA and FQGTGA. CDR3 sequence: CASSLDGEGRSNEQFF. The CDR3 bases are TGTGCCAGCAGCTTAGACGGTGAGGGGAGGAGCAATGAGCAGTTCTTC.

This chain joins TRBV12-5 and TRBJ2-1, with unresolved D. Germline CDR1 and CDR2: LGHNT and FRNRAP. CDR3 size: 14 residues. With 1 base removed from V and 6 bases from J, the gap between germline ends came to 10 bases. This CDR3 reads CASGLEGPANEQFF. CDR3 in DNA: TGTGCTAGTGGTTTGGAAGGACCCGCCAATGAGCAGTTCTTC.

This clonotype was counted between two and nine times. CDR3 sequence (DNA): TGTGCCAGCAGCTTATTCCCGGCAGAGAGCAATGAGCAGTTCTTC. Translation gives CASSLFPAESNEQFF. The chain recombines TRBV7-3 with TRBJ2-1; D is undetermined. CDR3 length: 15 amino acids. The V end was cut by 2 bases, the J end by 6 bases, with 14 bases between. CDR1 and CDR2 (germline): SGHTA, FQGTGA. Together with reference TRBV7-3 and TRBJ2-1, the CDR3 gives the full variable domain: GAGVSQTPSNKVTEKGKYVELRCDPISGHTALYWYRQSLGQGPEFLIYFQGTGAADDSGLPNDRFFAVRPEGSVSTLKIQRTERGDSAVYLCASSLFPAESNEQFFGPGTRLTVL.

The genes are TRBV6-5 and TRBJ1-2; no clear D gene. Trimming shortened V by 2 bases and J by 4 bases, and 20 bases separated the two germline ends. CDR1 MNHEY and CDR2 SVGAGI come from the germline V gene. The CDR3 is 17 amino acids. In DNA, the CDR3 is TGTGCCAGCAGTTACCTCGACACTTTACGTGGGGTCTATGGCTACACCTTC. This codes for CASSYLDTLRGVYGYTF.

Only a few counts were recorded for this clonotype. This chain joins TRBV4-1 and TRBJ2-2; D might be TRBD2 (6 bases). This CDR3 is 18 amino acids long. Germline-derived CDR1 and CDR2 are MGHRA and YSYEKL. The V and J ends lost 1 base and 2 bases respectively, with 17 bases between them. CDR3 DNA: TGCGCCAGCAGCCAAGTACTATTGGGAGGAGGTAACACCGGGGAGCTGTTTTTT. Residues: CASSQVLLGGGNTGELFF.

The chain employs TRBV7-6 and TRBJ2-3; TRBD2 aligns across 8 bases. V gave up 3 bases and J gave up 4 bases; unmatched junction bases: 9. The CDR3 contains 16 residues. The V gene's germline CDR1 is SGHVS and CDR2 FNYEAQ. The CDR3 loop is CASSFSAGVPPDTQYF. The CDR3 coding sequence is TGTGCCAGCAGCTTTTCAGCGGGGGTTCCTCCAGATACGCAGTATTTT. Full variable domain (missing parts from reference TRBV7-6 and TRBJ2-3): GAGVSQSPRYKVTKRGQDVALRCDPISGHVSLYWYRQALGQGPEFLTYFNYEAQQDKSGLPNDRFSAERPEGSISTLTIQRTEQRDSAMYRCASSFSAGVPPDTQYFGPGTRLTVL.

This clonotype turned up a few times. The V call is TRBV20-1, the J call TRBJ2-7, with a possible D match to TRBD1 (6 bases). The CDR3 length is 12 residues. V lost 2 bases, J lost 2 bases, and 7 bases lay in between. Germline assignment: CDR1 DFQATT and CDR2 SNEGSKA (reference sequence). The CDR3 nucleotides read TGCAGTGCTAGAAACAGGGCCTACGAGCAGTACGTC. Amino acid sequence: CSARNRAYEQYV.

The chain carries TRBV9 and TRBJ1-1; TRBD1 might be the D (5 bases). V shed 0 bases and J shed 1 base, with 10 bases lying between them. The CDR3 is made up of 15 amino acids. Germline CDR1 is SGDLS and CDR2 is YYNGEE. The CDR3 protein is CASSVGGRANTEAFF. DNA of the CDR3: TGTGCCAGCAGCGTAGGCGGCAGGGCGAACACTGAAGCTTTCTTT.

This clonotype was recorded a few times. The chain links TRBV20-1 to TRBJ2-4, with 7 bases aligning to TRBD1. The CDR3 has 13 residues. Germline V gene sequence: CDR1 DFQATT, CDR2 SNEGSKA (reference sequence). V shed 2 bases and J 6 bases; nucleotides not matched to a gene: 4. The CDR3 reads CSARSRTGNIQYF. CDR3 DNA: TGCAGTGCTAGATCCCGGACAGGAAACATTCAGTACTTC.

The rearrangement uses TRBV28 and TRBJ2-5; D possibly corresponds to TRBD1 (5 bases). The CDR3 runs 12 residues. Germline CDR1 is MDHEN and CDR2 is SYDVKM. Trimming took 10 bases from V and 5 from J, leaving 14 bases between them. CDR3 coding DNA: TGTGCCACCCAAGACAGCCGCGAGACCCAGTACTTC. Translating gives CATQDSRETQYF. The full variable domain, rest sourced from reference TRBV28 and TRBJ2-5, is DVKVTQSSRYLVKRTGEKVFLECVQDMDHENMFWYRQDPGLGLRLIYFSYDVKMKEKGDIPEGYSVSREKKERFSLILESASTNQTSMYLCATQDSRETQYFGPGTRLLVL.

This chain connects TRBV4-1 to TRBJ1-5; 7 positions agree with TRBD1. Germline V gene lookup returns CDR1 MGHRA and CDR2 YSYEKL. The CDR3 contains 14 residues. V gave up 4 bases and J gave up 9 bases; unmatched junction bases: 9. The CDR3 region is CASSLGQAPRPQHF. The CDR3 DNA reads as TGCGCCAGCAGCCTTGGACAGGCCCCGCGGCCCCAGCATTTT.

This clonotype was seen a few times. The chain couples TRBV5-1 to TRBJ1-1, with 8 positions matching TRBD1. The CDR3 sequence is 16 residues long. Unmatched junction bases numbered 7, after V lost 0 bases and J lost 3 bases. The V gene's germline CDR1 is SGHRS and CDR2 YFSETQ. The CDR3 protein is CASSLGQGRADTEAFF. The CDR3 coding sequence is TGCGCCAGCAGCTTGGGACAGGGGAGAGCCGACACTGAAGCTTTCTTT.

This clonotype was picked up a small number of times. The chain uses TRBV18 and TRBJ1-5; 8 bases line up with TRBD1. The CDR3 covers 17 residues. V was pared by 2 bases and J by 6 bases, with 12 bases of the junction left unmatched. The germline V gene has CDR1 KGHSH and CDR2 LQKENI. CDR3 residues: CASSPAGGQGFGQPQHF. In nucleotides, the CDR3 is TGTGCCAGCTCACCAGCAGGAGGACAGGGCTTTGGTCAGCCCCAGCATTTT.

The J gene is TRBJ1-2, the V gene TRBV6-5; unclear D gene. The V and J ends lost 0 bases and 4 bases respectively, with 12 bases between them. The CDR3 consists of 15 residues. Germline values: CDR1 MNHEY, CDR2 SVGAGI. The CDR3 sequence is CASSYSIWTPYGYTF. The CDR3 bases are TGTGCCAGCAGTTACTCGATATGGACCCCCTATGGCTACACCTTC.

CDR3 loop: CASSLGDYPQETQYF. The CDR3 DNA reads TGCGCCAGCAGCTTGGGGGACTACCCCCAAGAGACCCAGTACTTC. The genes are TRBV5-1 and TRBJ2-5; the match to TRBD2 covers 7 bases. The germline V gene has CDR1 SGHRS and CDR2 YFSETQ. The V segment lost 0 bases and the J segment 1 base; nucleotides outside the gene matches: 3. The CDR3 is 15 residues long. The whole variable domain, remainder taken from reference TRBV5-1 and TRBJ2-5, is KAGVTQTPRYLIKTRGQQVTLSCSPISGHRSVSWYQQTPGQGLQFLFEYFSETQRNKGNFPGRFSGRQFSNSRSEMNVSTLELGDSALYLCASSLGDYPQETQYFGPGTRLLVL.

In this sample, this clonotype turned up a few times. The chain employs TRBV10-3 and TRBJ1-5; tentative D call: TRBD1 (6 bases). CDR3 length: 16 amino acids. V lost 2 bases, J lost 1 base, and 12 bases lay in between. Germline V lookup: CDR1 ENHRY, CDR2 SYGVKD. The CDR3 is CAISETWTVSNQPQHF. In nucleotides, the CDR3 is TGTGCCATCAGTGAGACCTGGACAGTCAGCAATCAGCCCCAGCATTTT.

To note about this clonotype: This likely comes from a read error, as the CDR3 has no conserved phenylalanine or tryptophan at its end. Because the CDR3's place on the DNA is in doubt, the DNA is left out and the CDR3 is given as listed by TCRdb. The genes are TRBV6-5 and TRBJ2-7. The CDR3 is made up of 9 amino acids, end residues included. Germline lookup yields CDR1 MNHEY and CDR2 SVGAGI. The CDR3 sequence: CASSYSSVA.

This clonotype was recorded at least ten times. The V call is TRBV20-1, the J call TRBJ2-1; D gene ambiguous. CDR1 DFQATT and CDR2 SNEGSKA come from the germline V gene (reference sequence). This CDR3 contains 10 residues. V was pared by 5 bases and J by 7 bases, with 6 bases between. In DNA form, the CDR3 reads TGCAGTGCTCGGTTGAATGAGCAGTTCTTC. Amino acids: CSARLNEQFF.

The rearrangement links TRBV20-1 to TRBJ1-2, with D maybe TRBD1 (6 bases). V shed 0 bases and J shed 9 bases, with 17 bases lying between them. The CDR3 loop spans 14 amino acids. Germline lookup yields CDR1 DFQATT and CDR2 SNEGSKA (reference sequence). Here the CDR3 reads CSAREDSYAGSYTF. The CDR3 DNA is TGCAGTGCTAGAGAGGACAGCTACGCGGGAAGCTACACCTTC.

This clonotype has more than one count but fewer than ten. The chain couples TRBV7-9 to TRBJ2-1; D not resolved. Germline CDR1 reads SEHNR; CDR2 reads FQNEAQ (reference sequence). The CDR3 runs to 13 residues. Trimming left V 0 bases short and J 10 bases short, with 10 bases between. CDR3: CASSLASIGEQFF. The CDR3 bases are TGTGCCAGCAGCTTAGCGTCGATCGGGGAGCAGTTCTTC.